The subject of this entry is one T cell receptor beta chain. What it binds is not known. TCRdb independently ran MiXCR on the 5' RACE reads; one entry per CDR3 protein. The repertoire holds hundreds of thousands of distinct CDR3 sequences, with roughly a sixth as singletons. Germline V gene sequence: CDR1 DFQATT, CDR2 SNEGSKA (reference sequence). The CDR3 is made up of 13 amino acids. The ends were cut back, 7 bases at V and 5 bases at J, with 17 bases in the middle. The data stem from a study of T cells after yellow fever vaccination. General observations from the study: Post-booster samples contained most primary-vaccination clones (approximately 96% CD4, approximately 88% CD8).

The sequence came from a man between 18 and 29 years old who received the YFV17D yellow fever vaccine. This chain links TRBV20-1 with TRBJ1-1; D may be TRBD1 (5 bases). The specimen was PBMCs, collected about 5 days after the first yellow fever vaccination. The CDR3 DNA reads TGCAGTGGGGAGGGACCACCAGAGACTGAAGCTTTCTTT. Translating gives CSGEGPPETEAFF.